These 6 T cell receptor beta chains were sequenced from one sample in a study of Ad26.COV2.S vaccination and SARS-CoV-2 variants. Sequencing was performed with immunoSEQ multiplex PCR; in TCRdb, only in-frame clones are kept and a portion is missing. The data hold hundreds of thousands of clones, with 88% observed a single time. The treatment was: 15 to 20 received Ad26.COV2.S at low or high dose, single or two shots; roughly five received placebo; per-sample allocation not given. On day 63 after the first injection, vaccine and placebo recipients gave samples. The sample here was peripheral blood, taken in a trial of Ad26.COV2.S vaccine versus placebo. These receptors all come from a person between 18 and 65 years old who received the Ad26.COV2.S COVID-19 vaccine or a placebo.

The genes are TRBV19 and TRBJ1-1; possibly TRBD1 for D (6 bases). CDR1 and CDR2 (germline): LNHDA, SQIVND (reference sequence). The V end lost 5 bases, the J end lost 1 base, and 11 bases lay between the germline ends. The CDR3 is made up of 14 amino acids. CDR3 bases: TGTGCCAGTAGTCTACGGGGGGCGAACACTGAAGCTTTCTTT. It encodes CASSLRGANTEAFF.

The genes are TRBV15 and TRBJ2-1; perhaps TRBD2 as D (5 bases). This CDR3 spans 15 amino acids. Trimming removed 0 bases at V and 2 bases at J, with 8 bases between. Germline lookup yields CDR1 LNHNV and CDR2 YYDKDF (reference sequence). The CDR3 DNA is TGTGCCACCAGCAGAGAGAGGGTACCCTACAATGAGCAGTTCTTC. Translated: CATSRERVPYNEQFF.

The chain couples TRBV12-3 or TRBV12-4 to TRBJ1-3; D unclear. Trimming took off 2 bases at V and 0 bases at J, with 2 bases between the two ends. The CDR3 extends over 13 amino acids. CDR3 DNA sequence: TGTGCCAGCAGTTTACGCTCTGGAAACACCATATATTTT. Translated: CASSLRSGNTIYF.

The gene calls are TRBV11-2 and TRBJ1-2; D is perhaps TRBD1 (6 bases). With 8 bases removed from V and 7 bases from J, the gap between germline ends came to 23 bases. The CDR3 covers 15 residues. In germline, CDR1 is SGHAT, CDR2 FQNNGV. The DNA of the CDR3 is TGTGCCAGCTCGTCGGGGGGCAGGCTTCTACCTGGCTACACCTTC. Protein product: CASSSGGRLLPGYTF.

The chain links TRBV4-2 to TRBJ2-7, with D perhaps assigned TRBD1 or TRBD2 (5 bases each). Germline values: CDR1 LGHNA, CDR2 YNFKEQ. V lost 6 bases and J 6 bases, leaving 21 bases between the germline ends. The CDR3 length is 15 residues. CDR3 in amino acids: CASRMGSGQGAEQYF. In DNA form, the CDR3 reads TGTGCCAGCAGGATGGGGAGTGGGCAGGGAGCCGAGCAGTACTTC.

Only one count was recorded for this clone. This chain uses TRBV9 with TRBJ1-2, with a possible D match to TRBD1 (5 bases). V shed 0 bases and J shed 0 bases, with 9 bases lying between them. Germline V gives CDR1 SGDLS, CDR2 YYNGEE. The CDR3 runs 15 residues. The CDR3 nucleotides read TGTGCCAGCAGCGTAGGGGACGTCTCTAACTATGGCTACACCTTC. This translates into CASSVGDVSNYGYTF.